The present T cell receptor beta chain was sequenced within a study of cytomegalovirus exposure and HLA in healthy donors. Amplification used 60 Vbeta primers and 13 Jbeta primers. Libraries were prepared by immunoSEQ multiplex PCR; TCRdb keeps only in-frame clonotypes and omits some of them. The sample holds 130,000 or so clones, over 60% seen once. Note on this clone: Its antigen remains unidentified.

Germline values: CDR1 SGDLS, CDR2 YYNGEE. The CDR3 loop spans 15 amino acids. The germline V and J ends were trimmed by 0 bases and 5 bases, with 12 bases remaining between them. Study-level points and caveats: Reports described diagnosis of cytomegalovirus status by the classifier as highly specific and sensitive. An analysis that came later showed most CMV-associated TCR beta chains appearing HLA-restricted.

The chain has TRBV9 and TRBJ1-5; a possible D gene is TRBD1 (5 bases). The TCR was taken from a middle-aged man in good health and CMV-seronegative. Material for sequencing was PBMCs. DNA of the CDR3: TGTGCCAGCAGCGTAGGATCAGGGCCTGATCAGCCCCAGCATTTT. Its translation is CASSVGSGPDQPQHF.